The next 27 T cell receptor beta chains were all read from a single sample in a study of Ad26.COV2.S vaccination and SARS-CoV-2 variants (dated by TCRdb to about 2021). Explained via the paper, the treatment or condition label denotes: roughly 18 received Ad26.COV2.S at low or high dose, single or two shots; about 5 received placebo; per-sample allocation not given. For vaccine and placebo recipients, the sequenced repertoires came from samples collected on day 63 after the first injection. Library preparation was by the immunoSEQ multiplex PCR assay. TCRdb holds this immuneACCESS table with in-frame rearrangements only. Some clones are missing; in checked studies, unresolved V genes explain under half, and the rest has no known cause. The sample includes 350,000 to 400,000 clones, with roughly nine tenths observed a single time. 3% to 4.5% of the sample lies in the top ten. The sample here was peripheral blood, taken in a trial of Ad26.COV2.S vaccine versus placebo. These receptors all stem from a person aged 18-65 years who received the Ad26.COV2.S COVID-19 vaccine or a placebo.

This rearrangement joins TRBV3-1 (or the pseudogene TRBV3-2) to TRBJ2-7, with unresolved D. Germline V lookup: CDR1 LGHDT, CDR2 YNNKEL (reference sequence). The CDR3 is 13 amino acids. Trimming cost V 0 bases and J 7 bases, with 10 bases left between them. CDR3 coding DNA: TGTGCCAGCAGCCAAGATCTTTACTGGGAGCAGTACTTC. This sequence encodes CASSQDLYWEQYF.

The chain recombines TRBV2 with TRBJ1-1, with D tentatively TRBD1 (5 bases). The CDR3 extends over 12 amino acids. Looked up from germline, CDR1 is SNHLY and CDR2 is FYNNEI. V lost 11 bases to trimming and J lost 4 bases, with 14 bases between them. The CDR3 reads CAGDLETTEAFF. CDR3 sequence (DNA): TGTGCCGGGGACTTGGAGACCACTGAAGCTTTCTTT.

The J gene is TRBJ1-1, the V gene TRBV11-2, with 7 bases lining up with TRBD1. CDR3 length equals 14 residues. CDR1 and CDR2 from the germline V gene are SGHAT and FQNNGV. The J segment lost 5 bases and the V segment lost 4 bases, leaving 7 bases of the junction unmatched. As DNA, the CDR3 is TGTGCCAGCAGCTCTCTGACAGGGAAAACTGAAGCTTTCTTT. This sequence encodes CASSSLTGKTEAFF.

The gene calls are TRBV6-5 and TRBJ1-2, with 10 positions matching TRBD1. Germline loops: CDR1 MNHEY, CDR2 SVGAGI. Trimming removed 4 bases from V and 4 bases from J; junction bases left unmatched: 9. CDR3 size: 16 residues. The CDR3 DNA reads TGTGCCAGCAGTTCCCTAACGACAGGGGGCGGCTATGGCTACACCTTC. It yields the protein CASSSLTTGGGYGYTF.

This chain uses TRBV12-3 or TRBV12-4 with TRBJ1-1; weak D call: TRBD1 (5 bases). This CDR3 is 13 amino acids long. V lost 5 bases to trimming and J lost 4 bases, with 11 bases between them. The CDR3 here is CASSPVGGTEAFF. CDR3 sequence (DNA): TGTGCCAGCAGTCCCGTCGGGGGCACTGAAGCTTTCTTT.

The CDR3 here is CARRQGTNTEAFF. CDR3 nucleotides: TGTGCCAGAAGACAGGGTACGAACACTGAAGCTTTCTTT. The chain recombines TRBV2 with TRBJ1-1, with 7 bases lining up with TRBD1. Germline CDR1 is SNHLY and CDR2 is FYNNEI. The CDR3 loop spans 13 amino acids. The trim removed 9 bases at V and 1 base at J, leaving 5 bases unmatched.

The rearrangement joins TRBV27 to TRBJ2-1; TRBD1 or TRBD2 may be the D gene (6 bases each). The CDR3 totals 15 residues. The germline V and J ends were trimmed by 3 bases and 5 bases, with 14 bases remaining between them. Germline lookup yields CDR1 MNHEY and CDR2 SMNVEV (reference sequence). This CDR3 is CASSLRDIPNNEQFF. In DNA form, the CDR3 reads TGTGCCAGCAGTTTGCGGGACATCCCGAACAATGAGCAGTTCTTC.

The chain recombines TRBV5-5 with TRBJ2-3; perhaps TRBD2 as D (6 bases). This CDR3 has 16 amino acids. V was cut by 1 base and J by 5 bases, with 17 bases left in between. The germline V gene encodes CDR1 SGHKS and CDR2 YYEKEE (reference sequence). The CDR3 DNA reads as TGTGCCAGCAGCTTGCTCGACGGGAGTAGATTAGATACGCAGTATTTT. Amino acid sequence: CASSLLDGSRLDTQYF.

The chain uses TRBV7-8 and TRBJ1-1, with a possible D match to TRBD1 (5 bases). Trimming shortened V by 7 bases and J by 4 bases, and 13 bases separated the two germline ends. Germline loops: CDR1 SGHVS, CDR2 FQNEAQ. The CDR3 totals 13 residues. The CDR3 loop reads CASNLGQATEAFF. The CDR3 DNA reads as TGTGCCAGCAACCTGGGGCAGGCCACTGAAGCTTTCTTT.

This chain connects TRBV6-5 to TRBJ1-1, with D uncertain. V was cut by 7 bases and J by 3 bases, with 15 bases left in between. Germline V gene lookup returns CDR1 MNHEY and CDR2 SVGAGI. The CDR3 has 14 amino acids. CDR3 DNA: TGTGCCAGCACCAACTCCGGGAGGGACACTGAAGCTTTCTTT. This sequence encodes CASTNSGRDTEAFF.

The CDR3 nucleotides read TGTGCCAGCAGCAAAAGTAGCGGACAGGGGCCTGCAACTAATGAAAAACTGTTTTTT. Translating it yields CASSKSSGQGPATNEKLFF. The chain employs TRBV21-1 and TRBJ1-4; the table's D call TRBD1 went unverified against the DNA. TRBV21-1 is designated a pseudogene. This CDR3 is built from 19 residues.

The rearrangement joins TRBV5-6 to TRBJ1-2; D perhaps matches TRBD1 (5 bases). Germline CDR1 reads SGHDT; CDR2 reads YYEEEE. The length of the CDR3 is 15 residues. V lost 0 bases to trimming and J lost 4 bases, with 13 bases between them. Here the CDR3 DNA reads TGTGCCAGCAGCTTGGGACAGTCCACCTTCTATGGCTACACCTTC. Protein sequence: CASSLGQSTFYGYTF.

V and J are TRBV6-6 and TRBJ1-2; D unresolved. The germline CDR1 and CDR2 sequences are MNHNY and SVGAGI (reference sequence). The V end lost 5 bases, the J end lost 2 bases, and 21 bases lay between the germline ends. This CDR3 contains 17 residues. CDR3 coding DNA: TGTGCCAGCAGTCCCACGTGGCCCCGCCGAATGAACTATGGCTACACCTTC. It encodes CASSPTWPRRMNYGYTF.

The chain recombines TRBV30 with TRBJ1-2; 7 bases are a match to TRBD1. The CDR3 consists of 12 residues. Germline lookup yields CDR1 GTSNPN and CDR2 SVGIG (reference sequence). Germline trimming cut 5 bases from V and 5 bases from J; bases unmatched to any gene: 5. For the CDR3, the DNA is TGTGCCTGGCAGGGGGATAGATATGGCTACACCTTC. Protein sequence: CAWQGDRYGYTF.

The chain employs TRBV29-1 and TRBJ2-5; TRBD1 agrees at 7 bases. Germline V CDR1 and CDR2: SQVTM, ANQGSEA. The CDR3 is 13 amino acids. V was clipped by 8 bases and J by 2 bases; unmatched bases: 8. CDR3: CSLLDRDQETQYF. CDR3 sequence (DNA): TGCAGCTTATTAGACAGGGATCAAGAGACCCAGTACTTC.

This clone was detected only once. The genes are TRBV25-1 and TRBJ1-2; tentative D call: TRBD1 (6 bases). Between the trimmed V and J ends, which lost 0 bases and 6 bases, there was a span of 14 bases. The CDR3 is made up of 15 amino acids. In germline, CDR1 is MGHDK, CDR2 SYGVNS. CDR3 coding DNA: TGTGCCAGCAGTGAATATATCAGGGGCTCGGATGGCTACACCTTC. Its protein is CASSEYIRGSDGYTF.

The rearrangement joins TRBV7-2 to TRBJ2-3; D call uncertain. The V end lost 5 bases, the J end lost 1 base, and 22 bases lay between the germline ends. Germline CDR1 and CDR2: SGHTA and FQGNSA. The CDR3 spans 18 residues. The CDR3 bases are TGTGCCAGCAGCCAAAGAGCCGATGGGGTGTCACGCACAGATACGCAGTATTTT. The encoded protein is CASSQRADGVSRTDTQYF. The whole variable domain, filled in from reference TRBV7-2 and TRBJ2-3, reads GAGVSQSPSNKVTEKGKDVELRCDPISGHTALYWYRQSLGQGLEFLIYFQGNSAPDKSGLPSDRFSAERTGGSVSTLTIQRTQQEDSAVYLCASSQRADGVSRTDTQYFGPGTRLTVL.

The chain combines TRBV25-1 with TRBJ2-3, with D perhaps matching TRBD1 (5 bases). Trimming shortened V by 5 bases and J by 3 bases, and 12 bases separated the two germline ends. The CDR3 runs to 14 residues. The germline V gene has CDR1 MGHDK and CDR2 SYGVNS. The CDR3 nucleotides read TGTGCCAGCAGTAGGACAATCGGAACAGATACGCAGTATTTT. Encoded protein: CASSRTIGTDTQYF.

Concerning this clone: The sample contains more than one DNA sequence encoding this CDR3. This chain joins TRBV5-1 and TRBJ2-5; no clear D gene. Germline V gene data show CDR1 as SGHRS and CDR2 as YFSETQ. Deletions cut 1 base from V and 1 base from J, with 2 bases between. The CDR3 length is 12 residues. The CDR3 nucleotides are TGCGCCAGCAGCTTGTCCCAAGAGACCCAGTACTTC. As protein: CASSLSQETQYF.

The chain combines TRBV6-5 with TRBJ1-6, with a weak D call TRBD1 (5 bases). V lost 6 bases, J lost 12 bases, and 18 bases lay in between. The CDR3 loop spans 14 amino acids. Germline V gene data show CDR1 as MNHEY and CDR2 as SVGAGI. This chain's CDR3 is CASSRGGLREPLHF. DNA for the CDR3: TGTGCCAGCAGCCGCGGGGGGTTGAGAGAACCCCTCCACTTT.

The chain combines TRBV7-2 with TRBJ1-6; possible D gene TRBD1, 6 bases. V lost 3 bases to trimming and J lost 7 bases, with 10 bases between them. This CDR3 is 14 amino acids long. Looked up from germline, CDR1 is SGHTA and CDR2 is FQGNSA. CDR3 residues: CASSLAGQNSPLHF. CDR3 sequence (DNA): TGTGCCAGCAGCTTGGCGGGACAAAATTCACCCCTCCACTTT.

In this sample, this clone turned up once. Written as DNA, the CDR3 is TGTGCCAGCGTACCTAGCGGCCAAGAGACCCAGTACTTC. Translating it yields CASVPSGQETQYF. V usage is TRBV6-5 and J usage is TRBJ2-5; 7 bases agree with TRBD2. The CDR3 extends over 13 amino acids. Per the germline V gene, CDR1 is MNHEY and CDR2 is SVGAGI. The V segment lost 8 bases and the J segment 1 base; nucleotides outside the gene matches: 4.

The V and J genes are TRBV15 and TRBJ2-5; 9 bases map to TRBD1. CDR1 LNHNV and CDR2 YYDKDF come from the germline V gene (reference sequence). V trimming: 0 bases; J trimming: 1 base; junction bases outside the gene matches: 6. The CDR3 extends over 17 amino acids. The CDR3 is CATSRDRGTGFQETQYF. In DNA form, the CDR3 reads TGTGCCACCAGCAGAGATCGCGGGACAGGGTTCCAAGAGACCCAGTACTTC.

The V call is TRBV5-6, the J call TRBJ2-7; TRBD2 matches at 12 bases. After removal of 5 bases from V and 0 bases from J, the junction contained 6 bases not matched to a gene. The germline V gene encodes CDR1 SGHDT and CDR2 YYEEEE. CDR3 length: 16 amino acids. CDR3: CASSHRGLAGSYEQYF. For the CDR3, the DNA is TGTGCCAGCAGTCACCGGGGACTAGCGGGCTCCTACGAGCAGTACTTC.

The rearrangement links TRBV30 to TRBJ1-3; a possible D gene is TRBD1 (5 bases). The germline CDR1 and CDR2 sequences are GTSNPN and SVGIG (reference sequence). V lost 4 bases and J 0 bases, leaving 16 bases between the germline ends. The CDR3 length is 16 residues. This chain's CDR3 is CAWTPTQAISGNTIYF. The CDR3 DNA reads as TGTGCCTGGACCCCGACACAGGCTATCTCTGGAAACACCATATATTTT.

This clone has a handful of counts. This chain uses TRBV18 with TRBJ1-5; 7 nucleotides line up with TRBD1. The V gene's germline CDR1 is KGHSH and CDR2 LQKENI. The V and J ends lost 6 bases and 6 bases, in that order; junction bases with no gene match: 8. The length of the CDR3 is 14 residues. CDR3 bases: TGTGCCAGCTCCCCAGACAGGGCGTTTCAGCCCCAGCATTTT. It specifies CASSPDRAFQPQHF.

The chain combines TRBV7-2 with TRBJ2-1; maybe TRBD1 (5 bases). CDR1 SGHTA and CDR2 FQGNSA come from the germline V gene. Trimming took 7 bases from V and 6 from J, leaving 19 bases between them. This CDR3 is built from 15 residues. The CDR3 region has the DNA TGTGCCAGCACTCTCGACCAGGGAAGGCCCAATGAGCAGTTCTTC. Encoded protein: CASTLDQGRPNEQFF.